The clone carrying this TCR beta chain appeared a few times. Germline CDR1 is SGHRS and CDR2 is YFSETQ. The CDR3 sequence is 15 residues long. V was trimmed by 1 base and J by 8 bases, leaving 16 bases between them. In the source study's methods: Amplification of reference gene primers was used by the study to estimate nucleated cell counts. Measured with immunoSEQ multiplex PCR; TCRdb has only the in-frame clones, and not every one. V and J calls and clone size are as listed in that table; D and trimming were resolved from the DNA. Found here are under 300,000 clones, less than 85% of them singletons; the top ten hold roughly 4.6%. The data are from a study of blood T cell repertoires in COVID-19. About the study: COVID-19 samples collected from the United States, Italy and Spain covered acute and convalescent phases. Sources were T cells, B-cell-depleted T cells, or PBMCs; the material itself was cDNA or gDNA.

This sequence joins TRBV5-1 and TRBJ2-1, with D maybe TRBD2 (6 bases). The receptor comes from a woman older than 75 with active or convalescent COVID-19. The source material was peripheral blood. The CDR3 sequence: CASSLYTSSADEQFF. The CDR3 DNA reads TGCGCCAGCAGCTTGTATACGTCTAGCGCGGATGAGCAGTTCTTC.